One and the same sample provided the 32 T cell receptor beta chains below, sequenced in a study of CXCR3-negative and CXCR3-positive naive CD8 T cells. Libraries were UMI-labeled 5' RACE TRB cDNA. For each CDR3 protein, TCRdb gives one entry from its re-call of the 5' RACE reads, without DNA. This sample's table reports about 90,000 distinct CDR3 sequences. The material sequenced was naive CXCR3- CD8+ T cells from blood. Subset meaning: CD45RO-CCR7+CD27+CD95- naive CD8+ T cells lacking CXCR3 (TNR3-). Receptor source: a human donor in good health. Some clones in this sample may be carry-over from other donors' samples.

The V call is TRBV7-9, the J call TRBJ2-1; without DNA, the TCRdb call of TRBD2 cannot be checked. CDR3 length: 15 amino acids. Germline values: CDR1 SEHNR, CDR2 FQNEAQ (reference sequence). The CDR3 sequence is CASSFPQRVYNEQFF.

The rearrangement joins TRBV29-1 to TRBJ2-7; TCRdb's D gene call, TRBD1, goes unchecked for lack of DNA. This CDR3 contains 14 residues. CDR1 is SQVTM, CDR2 ANQGSEA, per germline. CDR3 residues: CSVADRGHPNEQYF.

The gene calls are TRBV7-9 and TRBJ2-1; absent DNA, TCRdb's TRBD2 call cannot be checked. Germline V gene data show CDR1 as SEHNR and CDR2 as FQNEAQ (reference sequence). The CDR3 runs to 21 residues. The CDR3 here is CASSASPGTSGGPSSYNEQFF.

The rearrangement joins TRBV12-5 to TRBJ2-7. Germline assignment: CDR1 LGHNT and CDR2 FRNRAP. The CDR3 spans 12 residues. The CDR3 loop is CASGLGHFGQYF.

This chain connects TRBV29-1 to TRBJ2-7; checking the TCRdb D call of TRBD1 is not possible without DNA. Germline CDR1 is SQVTM and CDR2 is ANQGSEA. The length of the CDR3 is 13 residues. The chain's CDR3 is CSVVGTGSNEQYF.

The gene calls are TRBV5-1 and TRBJ2-1; TCRdb picks TRBD1, but there is no DNA to check that call. This CDR3 has 19 residues. Germline V gives CDR1 SGHRS, CDR2 YFSETQ. The chain's CDR3 is CASSLPSLDRGKAYNEQFF. Filled out from reference TRBV5-1 and TRBJ2-1, the complete variable domain reads KAGVTQTPRYLIKTRGQQVTLSCSPISGHRSVSWYQQTPGQGLQFLFEYFSETQRNKGNFPGRFSGRQFSNSRSEMNVSTLELGDSALYLCASSLPSLDRGKAYNEQFFGPGTRLTVL.

The V call is TRBV12-3 or TRBV12-4, the J call TRBJ2-1; TCRdb names TRBD1, which stays unverified in the absence of DNA. The CDR3 contains 14 residues. This CDR3 reads CASRVAGGLNEQFF.

CDR3 amino acids: CASSPPANTEAFF. V gene TRBV18 combines with J gene TRBJ1-1. The CDR3 extends over 13 amino acids. The germline CDR1 and CDR2 sequences are KGHSH and LQKENI.

The rearrangement uses TRBV15 and TRBJ2-2; absent DNA, TCRdb's TRBD1 call cannot be checked. Germline V gene sequence: CDR1 LNHNV, CDR2 YYDKDF (reference sequence). This CDR3 comprises 15 residues. This CDR3 reads CATSTTGGRTGELFF.

The chain is built from TRBV7-9 and TRBJ2-7. From germline, CDR1 is SEHNR and CDR2 FQNEAQ (reference sequence). CDR3 length: 13 amino acids. CDR3 amino acids: CASSPPRLYEQYF. Supplemented by reference TRBV7-9 and TRBJ2-7, the full variable domain reads DTGVSQNPRHKITKRGQNVTFRCDPISEHNRLYWYRQTLGQGPEFLTYFQNEAQLEKSRLLSDRFSAERPKGSFSTLEIQRTEQGDSAMYLCASSPPRLYEQYFGPGTRLTVT.

The genes are TRBV29-1 and TRBJ2-2; TCRdb selects TRBD1, and the lack of DNA leaves this call unchecked. This CDR3 region has 12 residues. Germline CDR1 SQVTM, CDR2 ANQGSEA. CDR3 sequence reads: CSVKGAHGELFF.

V is TRBV5-1 and J is TRBJ2-3; the D call from TCRdb, TRBD1, cannot be confirmed without DNA. The CDR3 consists of 14 residues. The germline V gene encodes CDR1 SGHRS and CDR2 YFSETQ. CDR3 sequence: CASSFTGGTDTQYF. Combining the CDR3 with reference TRBV5-1 and TRBJ2-3 gives the whole variable domain KAGVTQTPRYLIKTRGQQVTLSCSPISGHRSVSWYQQTPGQGLQFLFEYFSETQRNKGNFPGRFSGRQFSNSRSEMNVSTLELGDSALYLCASSFTGGTDTQYFGPGTRLTVL.

The V and J genes are TRBV2 and TRBJ2-2. This CDR3 has 14 residues. Looked up from germline, CDR1 is SNHLY and CDR2 is FYNNEI. This CDR3 reads CASSSQGNTGELFF.

The CDR3 sequence is CASSDRGQGRNEQFF. This rearrangement joins TRBV6-1 to TRBJ2-1; TCRdb's D gene call, TRBD1, goes unchecked for lack of DNA. CDR3 length: 15 amino acids. The germline V gene encodes CDR1 MNHNS and CDR2 SASEGT.

This chain links TRBV4-3 with TRBJ2-1. The CDR3 covers 16 residues. Per the germline V gene, CDR1 is LGHNA and CDR2 is YSLEER. The chain's CDR3 is CASSPNPGGPYNEQFF.

The rearrangement links TRBV6-4 to TRBJ1-1; TCRdb returns TRBD1, unconfirmable since there is no DNA. The germline V gene encodes CDR1 MRHNA and CDR2 SNTAGT. CDR3 length equals 16 residues. CDR3 sequence: CASSDSPGGSLSEAFF.

The chain joins TRBV11-2 to TRBJ2-7; without DNA, the TCRdb call of TRBD1 cannot be checked. The CDR3 contains 14 residues. In germline, CDR1 is SGHAT, CDR2 FQNNGV. The CDR3 region is CASRPMGGFYEQYF.

This chain joins TRBV29-1 and TRBJ1-1; TCRdb outputs TRBD1, but without DNA this stays unchecked. The germline gives CDR1 SQVTM, CDR2 ANQGSEA. CDR3 length equals 13 residues. The CDR3 spells CSGVTGGRPEAFF.

The rearrangement links TRBV28 to TRBJ2-1; TCRdb's D call of TRBD1 is untestable without DNA. The V gene's germline CDR1 is MDHEN and CDR2 SYDVKM. The CDR3 runs 16 residues. This CDR3 reads CASSLRWQGDHNEQFF. Supplemented by reference TRBV28 and TRBJ2-1, the full variable domain reads DVKVTQSSRYLVKRTGEKVFLECVQDMDHENMFWYRQDPGLGLRLIYFSYDVKMKEKGDIPEGYSVSREKKERFSLILESASTNQTSMYLCASSLRWQGDHNEQFFGPGTRLTVL.

This sequence joins TRBV7-2 and TRBJ2-1; as DNA is missing, the TRBD2 call by TCRdb cannot be tested. Germline V gene lookup returns CDR1 SGHTA and CDR2 FQGNSA. The CDR3 totals 15 residues. The CDR3 spells CASSPLGLAGVEQFF.

This chain uses TRBV19 with TRBJ1-1. The CDR3 is made up of 11 amino acids. In germline, CDR1 is LNHDA, CDR2 SQIVND (reference sequence). Here the CDR3 reads CASSRNTEAFF.

The J gene is TRBJ2-3, the V gene TRBV6-2 or TRBV6-3. This CDR3 region has 15 residues. Germline V lookup: CDR1 MNHEY, CDR2 SVGEGT. CDR3 region: CASSSPTRSTDTQYF.

The chain is built from TRBV4-1 and TRBJ2-7; TCRdb names TRBD2, which stays unverified in the absence of DNA. CDR1 is MGHRA and CDR2 is YSYEKL in the germline V gene. CDR3 length: 15 residues. Here the CDR3 reads CASSHPASGIIEQYF.

V is TRBV5-1 and J is TRBJ2-5; without DNA, the TCRdb call of TRBD1 cannot be checked. Germline loops: CDR1 SGHRS, CDR2 YFSETQ. This CDR3 region has 15 residues. CDR3 protein: CASSLWAGGMETQYF. The variable domain in full, completed from reference TRBV5-1 and TRBJ2-5, reads KAGVTQTPRYLIKTRGQQVTLSCSPISGHRSVSWYQQTPGQGLQFLFEYFSETQRNKGNFPGRFSGRQFSNSRSEMNVSTLELGDSALYLCASSLWAGGMETQYFGPGTRLLVL.

The chain has TRBV28 and TRBJ2-4; TCRdb selects TRBD1, and the lack of DNA leaves this call unchecked. CDR1 and CDR2 (germline): MDHEN, SYDVKM. This CDR3 region has 15 residues. The CDR3 loop reads CASTDPGGSFHIQYF.

The V call is TRBV29-1, the J call TRBJ2-7; there is no DNA to check the TCRdb D call of TRBD1. Germline CDR1 and CDR2: SQVTM and ANQGSEA. The CDR3 is 14 amino acids. The CDR3 region is CSVVRTGPYYEQYF.

The V and J genes are TRBV10-1 and TRBJ2-7. The CDR3 is made up of 16 amino acids. The V gene's germline CDR1 is WNHNN and CDR2 SYGVQD (reference sequence). CDR3 protein: CASSEPHFWSSYEQYF.

The rearrangement uses TRBV29-1 and TRBJ2-2. From germline, CDR1 is SQVTM and CDR2 ANQGSEA. This CDR3 is built from 12 residues. CDR3 in amino acids: CSAAAGTGDLFF.

This chain uses TRBV20-1 with TRBJ1-2; without DNA, the TCRdb call of TRBD1 cannot be checked. CDR3 length equals 13 residues. In germline, CDR1 is DFQATT, CDR2 SNEGSKA (reference sequence). This CDR3 reads CSAPEGPGEGYTF.

V is TRBV10-3 and J is TRBJ2-4; TCRdb selects TRBD1, and the lack of DNA leaves this call unchecked. This CDR3 is built from 15 residues. Germline assignment: CDR1 ENHRY and CDR2 SYGVKD. The chain's CDR3 is CAISDTGAGGNIQYF.

The rearrangement uses TRBV5-6 and TRBJ1-1. Germline V CDR1 and CDR2: SGHDT, YYEEEE. The CDR3 extends over 14 amino acids. CDR3 loop: CASSLAVMNTEAFF. The variable domain in full, with the rest retrieved from reference TRBV5-6 and TRBJ1-1, is DAGVTQSPTHLIKTRGQQVTLRCSPKSGHDTVSWYQQALGQGPQFIFQYYEEEERQRGNFPDRFSGHQFPNYSSELNVNALLLGDSALYLCASSLAVMNTEAFFGQGTRLTVV.

The chain is built from TRBV5-5 and TRBJ1-4. The germline V gene encodes CDR1 SGHKS and CDR2 YYEKEE (reference sequence). The CDR3 is 14 residues long. CDR3 amino acids: CASSFSGTSGKLFF.